This T cell receptor beta chain was sequenced in a study of T cells after yellow fever vaccination. General observations from the study: Subsequent booster samples again held most clones from primary vaccination (around 96% CD4, about 90% CD8). Clonotype sharing between CD4 and CD8 compartments was small.

A process of 5'RACE template switching, which added a universal primer site and UMIs, was used to make TCR cDNA. TCRdb re-called the 5' RACE reads through MiXCR, storing one row per CDR3 protein. The sample contains a few hundred thousand distinct CDR3 sequences, less than 9% of which appear only once. This clonotype has a handful of counts. Antigen: not known. This CDR3 is built from 14 residues. V lost 1 base and J lost 5, with 12 bases in between. Germline V gene lookup returns CDR1 SGHRS and CDR2 YFSETQ. This clonotype was sampled from a young man who received the YFV17D yellow fever vaccine. This sample comprised CD4+ T cells sorted from PBMCs, obtained 15 days after the yellow fever booster vaccination. The chain joins TRBV5-1 to TRBJ1-1; TRBD1 is a possible D gene (5 bases). The CDR3 nucleotides read TGCGCCAGCAGCTTGATGGGGGAAGGAACTGAAGCTTTCTTT. It encodes CASSLMGEGTEAFF.